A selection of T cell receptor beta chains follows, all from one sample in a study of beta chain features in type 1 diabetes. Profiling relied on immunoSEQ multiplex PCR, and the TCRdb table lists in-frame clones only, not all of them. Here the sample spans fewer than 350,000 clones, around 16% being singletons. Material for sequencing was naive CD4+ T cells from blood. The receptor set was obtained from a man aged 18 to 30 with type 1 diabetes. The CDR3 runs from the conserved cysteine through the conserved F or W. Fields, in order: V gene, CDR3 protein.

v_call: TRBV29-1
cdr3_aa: CSVAKGARDGYTF

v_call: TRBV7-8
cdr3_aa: CASSPTATGAEETQYF

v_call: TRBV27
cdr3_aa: CASRLAGNSYEQYF

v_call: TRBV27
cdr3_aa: CASSLARDRTNYGYTF

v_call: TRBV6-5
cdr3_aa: CASGRGETQYF

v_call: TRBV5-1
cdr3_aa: CASSLAESTDTQYF

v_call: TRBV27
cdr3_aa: CASSFWTGGGNTEAFF

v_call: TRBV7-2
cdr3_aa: CASSTTLAGGMNEQFF

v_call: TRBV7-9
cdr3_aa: CASSFPGSETQYF

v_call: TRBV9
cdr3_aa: CASSVAGGAQETQYF

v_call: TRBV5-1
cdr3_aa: CASSLLGTSVPNTQYF

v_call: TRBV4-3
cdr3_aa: CASSPLSGGAADTQYF

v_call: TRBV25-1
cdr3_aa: CASSPSGGSTDTQYF

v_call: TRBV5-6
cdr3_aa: CASSLYGKYNEQFF

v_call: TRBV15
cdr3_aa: CATSRDRSRLAGDNEQFF

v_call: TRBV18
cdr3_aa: CASSPRTEETQYF

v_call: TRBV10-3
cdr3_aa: CAISYGTGTRELFF

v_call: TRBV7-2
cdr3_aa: CASSPSDGSQDYIF

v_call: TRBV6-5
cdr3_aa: CASSTGGSNYGYTF

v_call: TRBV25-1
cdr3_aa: CASSLFSGVGTYEQYF

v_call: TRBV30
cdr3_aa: CAWRAGHQGYYGYTF

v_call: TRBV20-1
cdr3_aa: CSVRANTEAFF

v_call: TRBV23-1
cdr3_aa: CASSRDRGLSSGGVSTGELFF

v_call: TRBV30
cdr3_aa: CAWSVLSGRETQYF

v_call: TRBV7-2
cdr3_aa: CASSWTGTGGADSNQPQHF

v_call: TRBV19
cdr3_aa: CASRSGNNSPLHF

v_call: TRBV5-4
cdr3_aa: CASSLDFQETQYF

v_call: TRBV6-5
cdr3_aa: CASKPGQGRTDTQYF

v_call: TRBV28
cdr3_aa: CASSSSTLAGADTQYF

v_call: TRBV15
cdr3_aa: CATSRGGVRDTQYF

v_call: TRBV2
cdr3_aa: CASSPVIHEQYF

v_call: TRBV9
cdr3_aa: CASSPTRVEDSPLHF

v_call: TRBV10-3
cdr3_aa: CAISGGQGSYNEQFF

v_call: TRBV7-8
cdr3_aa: CASSPGQVSSYEQYF

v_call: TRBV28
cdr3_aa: CASSLWAGEKPQHF

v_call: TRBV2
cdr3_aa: CASSIGYGYTF

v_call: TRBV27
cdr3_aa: CASSLAPGQTPYEQYF

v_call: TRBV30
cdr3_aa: CAWSGDRGYEQYF

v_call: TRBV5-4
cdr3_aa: CASSWRQGPDTQYF

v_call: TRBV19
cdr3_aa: CASSPRRGKYEQYF

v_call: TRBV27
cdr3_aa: CASSSWRGGADTQYF

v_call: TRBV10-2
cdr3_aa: CASTGQGPPAPLHF

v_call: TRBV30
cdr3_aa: CAWSRDSSTDTQYF

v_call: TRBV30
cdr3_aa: CAWSGFSPYGDSYEQYF

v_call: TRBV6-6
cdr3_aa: CASSFRGNSNQPQHF

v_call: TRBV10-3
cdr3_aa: CAIKDFGDWNEQFF